This T cell receptor (beta chain) stems from a study of liver allograft versus peripheral blood T cells. Whole-study context: Graft-liver T cell receptor repertoires were compared against recipient peripheral blood repertoires. General study findings and limits: Peripheral blood reportedly held T cell receptor repertoires that differed from those inside liver allografts.

In TCRdb, the reads were re-called with MiXCR into one record per CDR3 protein. The sample shows more than 10,000 distinct CDR3 sequences, 25% to 35% of them seen only once. This clonotype qualifies as medium-sized. Its antigen is not known. This sequence was found in a human patient who had a liver transplant. The graft donor may have given rise to some T cells.

CDR3 in DNA: TGTGCCAGCAGTGCAGCTCAGCCCCAGCATTTT. Translation: CASSAAQPQHF. The chain is built from TRBV6-1 and TRBJ1-5; D not certain. Germline CDR1 reads MNHNS; CDR2 reads SASEGT. The ends were cut back, 4 bases at V and 6 bases at J, with 4 bases in the middle. The CDR3 loop spans 11 amino acids.